The rows below give T cell receptor beta chains drawn from one sample of a study of regulatory T cells in long-lasting Graves disease. TCRdb called the multiplex PCR reads again in MiXCR, with one record for every CDR3 protein. In the table there are approximately 270,000 distinct CDR3 sequences, 15% to 20% of which are singletons. This sample also belongs to another study, concerning T cells in Graves' hyperthyroidism and ophthalmopathy.

This material consisted of peripheral blood mononuclear cells (PBMCs), taken at new diagnosis, from a patient treated with antithyroid drugs. The receptor source for this set is a woman in her thirties with Graves disease. The CDR3 runs from the conserved cysteine through the conserved F or W.

len: 16; v_gene: TRBV27; j_gene: TRBJ1-6; CDR3aa: CASSRTVDSYNSPLHF
len: 16; v_gene: TRBV19; j_gene: TRBJ1-5; CDR3aa: CASSPLDRGGNQPQHF
len: 13; v_gene: TRBV20-1; j_gene: TRBJ2-3; CDR3aa: CSARKGSTDTQYF
len: 14; v_gene: TRBV12-3/TRBV12-4; j_gene: TRBJ2-2; CDR3aa: CASTRWGDTGELFF
len: 17; v_gene: TRBV25-1; j_gene: TRBJ2-3; CDR3aa: CASSEIGVAGEADTQYF
len: 16; v_gene: TRBV4-1; j_gene: TRBJ2-7; CDR3aa: CASSQSPGGSEDEQYF
len: 15; v_gene: TRBV6-2/TRBV6-3; j_gene: TRBJ2-1; CDR3aa: CASSETLQGSNEQFF
len: 14; v_gene: TRBV20-1; j_gene: TRBJ1-1; CDR3aa: CSARDWRRNTEAFF
len: 17; v_gene: TRBV7-9; j_gene: TRBJ2-3; CDR3aa: CASSHARGGDSTDTQYF
len: 12; v_gene: TRBV7-9; j_gene: TRBJ1-2; CDR3aa: CASSRADYGYTF
len: 13; v_gene: TRBV20-1; j_gene: TRBJ2-3; CDR3aa: CSARRAGTDTQYF
len: 16; v_gene: TRBV20-1; j_gene: TRBJ2-7; CDR3aa: CSADAPLKGYTYEQYF
len: 12; v_gene: TRBV7-9; j_gene: TRBJ1-2; CDR3aa: CASRYDSYGYTF
len: 15; v_gene: TRBV10-3; j_gene: TRBJ1-2; CDR3aa: CAISESGQPGYGYTF
len: 10; v_gene: TRBV20-1; j_gene: TRBJ1-2; CDR3aa: CSASNYGYTF
len: 15; v_gene: TRBV5-1; j_gene: TRBJ2-3; CDR3aa: CASSFDRGNTDTQYF
len: 15; v_gene: TRBV4-1; j_gene: TRBJ2-1; CDR3aa: CATQRGGGNYNEQFF
len: 14; v_gene: TRBV12-3/TRBV12-4; j_gene: TRBJ1-4; CDR3aa: CASGGQATNEKLFF
len: 18; v_gene: TRBV7-2; j_gene: TRBJ2-2; CDR3aa: CASSLRDTYASNTGELFF
len: 14; v_gene: TRBV12-3/TRBV12-4; j_gene: TRBJ2-3; CDR3aa: CASKTGTRTDTQYF
len: 15; v_gene: TRBV12-3/TRBV12-4; j_gene: TRBJ2-3; CDR3aa: CASSTWGAGTDTQYF
len: 15; v_gene: TRBV18; j_gene: TRBJ2-7; CDR3aa: CASSPIPGQGTEQYF
len: 14; v_gene: TRBV20-1; j_gene: TRBJ2-1; CDR3aa: CSAMRQGTYNEQFF
len: 16; v_gene: TRBV4-1; j_gene: TRBJ1-1; CDR3aa: CASSQEKRRTGTEAFF
len: 13; v_gene: TRBV29-1; j_gene: TRBJ1-1; CDR3aa: CSVDYRGNTEAFF
len: 14; v_gene: TRBV6-2/TRBV6-3; j_gene: TRBJ1-6; CDR3aa: CASSDPGGVSPLHF